The 27 T cell receptor beta chains below all came from one sample that was sequenced in a study of early T cells in non-severe SARS-CoV-2 infection. A single record per CDR3 protein comes from TCRdb applying MiXCR to the 5' RACE reads. The sample lists roughly 50,000 distinct CDR3 sequences, just over 8% occurring once. The specimen was whole blood. These receptors were collected from an adult who was a healthcare worker with PCR-confirmed SARS-CoV-2 infection or an uninfected control (not recorded which).

This rearrangement joins TRBV5-6 to TRBJ2-3; D call uncertain. The CDR3 totals 12 residues. Germline assignment: CDR1 SGHDT and CDR2 YYEEEE. With 4 bases removed from V and 4 bases from J, the gap between germline ends came to 7 bases. The CDR3 nucleotides are TGTGCCAGCAGCCCGGGCGCAGATACGCAGTATTTT. Protein: CASSPGADTQYF. The full variable domain, its missing parts supplied by reference TRBV5-6 and TRBJ2-3, is DAGVTQSPTHLIKTRGQQVTLRCSPKSGHDTVSWYQQALGQGPQFIFQYYEEEERQRGNFPDRFSGHQFPNYSSELNVNALLLGDSALYLCASSPGADTQYFGPGTRLTVL.

The chain is built from TRBV20-1 and TRBJ1-5; a possible D gene is TRBD1 (5 bases). Germline V gives CDR1 DFQATT, CDR2 SNEGSKA (reference sequence). V was pared by 0 bases and J by 4 bases, with 16 bases between. The CDR3 length is 16 residues. CDR3 in amino acids: CSARDKGARRNQPQHF. The CDR3 DNA is TGCAGTGCTAGAGATAAAGGGGCGCGAAGGAATCAGCCCCAGCATTTT.

This clonotype was observed a few times. The V and J genes are TRBV9 and TRBJ2-4; no clear D. Trimming pared 0 bases from V and 1 base from J, leaving 17 bases between. The CDR3 contains 18 residues. Germline-derived CDR1 and CDR2 are SGDLS and YYNGEE. The CDR3 reads CASSVDPDQTFAKNIQYF. CDR3 in DNA: TGTGCCAGCAGCGTAGATCCGGACCAAACCTTCGCCAAAAACATTCAGTACTTC.

CDR3: CASSLQASSYEQYF. The CDR3 nucleotides read TGTGCCAGCAGTTTACAGGCGTCGAGCTACGAGCAGTACTTC. The genes are TRBV27 and TRBJ2-7; D unresolved. Germline loops: CDR1 MNHEY, CDR2 SMNVEV (reference sequence). V lost 2 bases and J 3 bases, leaving 11 bases between the germline ends. CDR3 length equals 14 residues.

In its sample, this clonotype was seen many times. J is TRBJ2-1 and V is TRBV6-2 or TRBV6-3; D gene unclear. Germline V lookup: CDR1 MNHEY, CDR2 SVGEGT. The CDR3 extends over 12 amino acids. The V and J ends lost 5 bases and 9 bases respectively, with 11 bases between them. The CDR3 coding sequence is TGTGCCAGCAGTCCCCTCGGAAGTGAGCAGTTCTTC. This codes for CASSPLGSEQFF.

This clonotype has ten or more counts. V and J are TRBV20-1 and TRBJ2-6; D unclear. Between the trimmed V and J ends, which lost 5 bases and 4 bases, there was a span of 9 bases. The CDR3 is made up of 13 amino acids. Germline loops: CDR1 DFQATT, CDR2 SNEGSKA (reference sequence). Here the CDR3 DNA reads TGCAGTGCTCTCCCGTCCGGGGCCAACGTCCTGACTTTC. This encodes CSALPSGANVLTF.

This clonotype was counted a few times. The chain uses TRBV7-2 and TRBJ2-7; the match to TRBD2 covers 10 bases. Losses at the gene ends were 1 base for V and 11 bases for J; bases not matched to a gene: 2. The CDR3 loop spans 12 amino acids. The germline gives CDR1 SGHTA, CDR2 FQGNSA. As DNA, the CDR3 is TGTGCCAGCAGCTTAGGCAGCGGGAGGGAGTACTTC. Residues: CASSLGSGREYF.

The chain combines TRBV2 with TRBJ2-4; a weak D match, TRBD2 (6 bases). The CDR3 loop spans 15 amino acids. Germline CDR1 SNHLY, CDR2 FYNNEI. Trimming stripped 4 bases from V and 0 bases from J, with 10 bases between. Written as DNA, the CDR3 is TGTGCCAGCAGTGGTCAAGCGGGAGCCAAAAACATTCAGTACTTC. Protein sequence: CASSGQAGAKNIQYF.

This clonotype has a handful of counts. The chain couples TRBV11-2 to TRBJ2-1; TRBD2 might be the D (6 bases). Germline values: CDR1 SGHAT, CDR2 FQNNGV. The CDR3 consists of 11 residues. V was shortened by 5 bases and J by 10 bases, with 9 bases between the two germline ends. The CDR3 nucleotides are TGTGCCAGCAGCGAGGGACTGGAGCAGTTCTTC. Protein sequence: CASSEGLEQFF.

This clonotype was seen more than once but under ten times. This rearrangement joins TRBV9 to TRBJ2-1, with D uncertain. V was cut by 0 bases and J by 1 base, with 11 bases left in between. This CDR3 contains 16 residues. The germline gives CDR1 SGDLS, CDR2 YYNGEE. The CDR3 DNA sequence: TGTGCCAGCAGCGTAGCTGTTGACTTATCCTACAATGAGCAGTTCTTC. It translates to CASSVAVDLSYNEQFF.

This clonotype was detected many times. This chain joins TRBV20-1 and TRBJ2-2; TRBD2 might be the D (5 bases). Trimming shortened V by 3 bases and J by 4 bases, and 12 bases separated the two germline ends. CDR1 DFQATT and CDR2 SNEGSKA come from the germline V gene (reference sequence). This CDR3 is built from 14 residues. CDR3 protein: CSASWVEGTGELFF. The CDR3 region has the DNA TGCAGTGCTAGTTGGGTCGAGGGCACCGGGGAGCTGTTTTTT.

The chain links TRBV6-1 to TRBJ1-1, with a weak D call TRBD1 (6 bases). Trimming removed 7 bases at V and 5 bases at J, with 14 bases between. The CDR3 contains 13 residues. Germline values: CDR1 MNHNS, CDR2 SASEGT. CDR3 coding DNA: TGTGCCAGCACCGAGGGAGGGGGTACTGAAGCTTTCTTT. Protein: CASTEGGGTEAFF.

The chain recombines TRBV28 with TRBJ2-5, with D tentatively TRBD2 (5 bases). Germline V gene lookup returns CDR1 MDHEN and CDR2 SYDVKM. V lost 5 bases and J lost 1, with 11 bases in between. The length of the CDR3 is 14 residues. This CDR3 is CASSQPGVQETQYF. The DNA of the CDR3 is TGTGCCAGCAGTCAACCCGGGGTCCAAGAGACCCAGTACTTC.

The chain carries TRBV29-1 and TRBJ2-3; tentative D call: TRBD2 (5 bases). CDR3 length: 12 amino acids. The germline V and J ends were trimmed by 5 bases and 4 bases, with 10 bases remaining between them. The germline CDR1 and CDR2 sequences are SQVTM and ANQGSEA. CDR3 coding DNA: TGCAGCGTTCAACTAGTATCAGATACGCAGTATTTT. It specifies CSVQLVSDTQYF.

This clonotype showed up many times. J is TRBJ2-3 and V is TRBV20-1; the D gene is possibly TRBD1 (5 bases). Trimming stripped 2 bases from V and 4 bases from J, with 7 bases between. Germline-derived CDR1 and CDR2 are DFQATT and SNEGSKA (reference sequence). The CDR3 totals 12 residues. The CDR3 coding sequence is TGCAGTGCTAGACAGGGTCCAGATACGCAGTATTTT. This gives the protein CSARQGPDTQYF.

This clonotype was recorded at least ten times. The CDR3 sequence: CATSRDRGTEAFF. CDR3 DNA: TGTGCCACCAGCAGAGATAGGGGGACTGAAGCTTTCTTT. The V and J genes are TRBV15 and TRBJ1-1; D may be TRBD1 (6 bases). The CDR3 totals 13 residues. In germline, CDR1 is LNHNV, CDR2 YYDKDF (reference sequence). Deletions cut 0 bases from V and 5 bases from J, with 7 bases between.

Many counts were recorded for this clonotype. The gene calls are TRBV11-2 and TRBJ1-4; 8 nucleotides agree with TRBD1. Germline CDR1 SGHAT, CDR2 FQNNGV. This CDR3 has 15 residues. J lost 5 bases, V lost 5 bases, and 7 bases had no gene match. CDR3 coding DNA: TGTGCCAGCAGCCCCCTGACAGGGGCAAATGAAAAACTGTTTTTT. Its protein is CASSPLTGANEKLFF.

The table lists this clonotype with many counts. This chain joins TRBV29-1 and TRBJ2-3; D not certain. Germline V gene data show CDR1 as SQVTM and CDR2 as ANQGSEA. The CDR3 spans 12 residues. Trimming stripped 1 base from V and 1 base from J, with 3 bases between. The CDR3 DNA reads TGCAGCGTTGAAGGAGGCACAGATACGCAGTATTTT. Protein sequence: CSVEGGTDTQYF.

This chain links TRBV20-1 with TRBJ1-2; possibly TRBD1 for D (6 bases). The CDR3 sequence is 12 residues long. V was pared by 5 bases and J by 2 bases, with 9 bases between. Germline V gene data show CDR1 as DFQATT and CDR2 as SNEGSKA (reference sequence). The CDR3: CSALDRNYGYTF. The CDR3 DNA reads TGCAGTGCTCTAGACAGGAACTATGGCTACACCTTC.

This clonotype appeared a few times. This chain uses TRBV28 with TRBJ1-4, with 7 nucleotides matching TRBD1. CDR3 length: 13 residues. With 8 bases clipped from V and 15 bases from J, the junction kept 15 bases outside the gene matches. Germline V gene sequence: CDR1 MDHEN, CDR2 SYDVKM. The CDR3 region has the DNA TGTGCCAGCGTCACGGACAGGCAGCCCTTTTTGTTTTTT. It translates to CASVTDRQPFLFF.

This clonotype was picked up a small number of times. The rearrangement uses TRBV7-9 and TRBJ2-7; possibly TRBD1 or TRBD2 for D (5 bases each). With 4 bases removed from V and 4 bases from J, the gap between germline ends came to 17 bases. CDR3 length equals 15 residues. CDR1 is SEHNR and CDR2 is FQNEAQ in the germline V gene (reference sequence). The DNA for the CDR3 is TGTGCCAGCAGCTACTCCGGGACGAATGAATACGAGCAGTACTTC. Translation: CASSYSGTNEYEQYF. Complete variable domain (other parts from reference TRBV7-9 and TRBJ2-7): DTGVSQNPRHKITKRGQNVTFRCDPISEHNRLYWYRQTLGQGPEFLTYFQNEAQLEKSRLLSDRFSAERPKGSFSTLEIQRTEQGDSAMYLCASSYSGTNEYEQYFGPGTRLTVT.

This chain connects TRBV28 to TRBJ1-1; TRBD1 matches at 9 bases. This CDR3 is built from 13 residues. V lost 4 bases and J lost 4; bases outside the gene matches: 1. The V gene's germline CDR1 is MDHEN and CDR2 SYDVKM. This CDR3 reads CASSWTGATEAFF. Written as DNA, the CDR3 is TGTGCCAGCAGTTGGACAGGGGCCACTGAAGCTTTCTTT.

This clonotype was observed many times. V usage is TRBV27 and J usage is TRBJ1-1, with 8 bases that match TRBD1. CDR3 size: 15 residues. V shed 4 bases, J shed 12 bases, and the junction held 16 bases outside the gene matches. Germline V lookup: CDR1 MNHEY, CDR2 SMNVEV (reference sequence). The CDR3 loop is CASSSRGQGPSRSFF. In DNA, the CDR3 is TGTGCCAGCAGTTCCCGCGGACAGGGCCCCTCTCGCTCTTTCTTT.

This clonotype has ten or more counts. This chain links TRBV18 with TRBJ1-5; tentative D call: TRBD1 (6 bases). Trimming took off 6 bases at V and 6 bases at J, with 15 bases between the two ends. In germline, CDR1 is KGHSH, CDR2 LQKENI. The CDR3 contains 14 residues. The DNA for the CDR3 is TGTGCCAGCTCGGACAGCAGCGATAGTCAGCCCCAGCATTTT. Translated, it gives CASSDSSDSQPQHF.

The chain uses TRBV20-1 and TRBJ2-7; 7 bases are a match to TRBD2. The germline V gene encodes CDR1 DFQATT and CDR2 SNEGSKA (reference sequence). After removal of 6 bases from V and 0 bases from J, the junction contained 5 bases not matched to a gene. CDR3 length equals 13 residues. The DNA for the CDR3 is TGCAGTGCAGTACTAGCGCTCTCCTACGAGCAGTACTTC. Amino acids: CSAVLALSYEQYF.

This clonotype came up a few times. The DNA for the CDR3 is TGTGCCAGCAGCCTTAGCGGGGGGGTCGTGACGCAGTATTTT. Residues: CASSLSGGVVTQYF. The J gene is TRBJ2-3, the V gene TRBV7-2, with TRBD2 matching over 11 bases. Germline CDR1 SGHTA, CDR2 FQGNSA. J gave up 9 bases and V 5 bases, and 7 bases lay outside the gene matches. The CDR3 covers 14 residues.

The rearrangement joins TRBV7-9 to TRBJ2-3; perhaps TRBD2 as D (6 bases). In germline, CDR1 is SEHNR, CDR2 FQNEAQ (reference sequence). Trimming removed 8 bases at V and 2 bases at J, with 17 bases between. The CDR3 runs 15 residues. CDR3 sequence reads: CASGNGTEVTDTQYF. The CDR3 nucleotides read TGTGCCAGCGGGAACGGGACTGAAGTCACAGATACGCAGTATTTT.